The rows below give T cell receptor beta chains drawn from one sample of a study of blood T cell repertoires in COVID-19. The method was immunoSEQ multiplex PCR; TCRdb's version includes in-frame clones alone and lacks a portion of them. The sample includes fewer than 350,000 clones, approximately 88% seen only once; the top ten take under 2%. Material for sequencing was peripheral blood. Source of these receptors: a woman between 25 and 40 years old with COVID-19, enrolled during active disease. The CDR3 runs from the conserved cysteine through the conserved F or W. A D gene is named only where the DNA matches it firmly. Only some rows state a clone size, as once, few, many or a class for expanded clones.

D gene	J gene	V gene	clone size	CDR3 DNA	CDR3 protein
NA	TRBJ2-7	TRBV6-2/TRBV6-3	NA	TGTGCCAGCAGTAACAGGGCATACGAGCAGTACTTC	CASSNRAYEQYF
NA	TRBJ1-2	TRBV25-1	once	TGTGCCAGCAGTGAATTGGGAGGGGCCGGCTATGGCTACACCTTC	CASSELGGAGYGYTF
NA	TRBJ1-3	TRBV11-3	NA	TGTGCCAGCAGCTTAAGAGGCCGCCCCACACTTTCTGGAAACACCATATATTTT	CASSLRGRPTLSGNTIYF
NA	TRBJ2-1	TRBV5-1	NA	TGCGCCACCCTATTTGCGGAGGGTTCTGAGCAGTTCTTC	CATLFAEGSEQFF
NA	TRBJ2-5	TRBV27	NA	TGTGCCAGCAGCCTCATAAATAGCGAGACCCAGTACTTC	CASSLINSETQYF
NA	TRBJ1-2	TRBV6-5	NA	TGTGCCACCCGTAGCTATGGCTACACCTTC	CATRSYGYTF
TRBD1	TRBJ1-2	TRBV7-9	once	TGTGCCAGCAGCTTAGATACAGGGGGAAGCTACACCTTC	CASSLDTGGSYTF
TRBD1	TRBJ1-2	TRBV20-1	NA	TGCAGTGCAGGGACAGGGGATGGCTACACCTTC	CSAGTGDGYTF
NA	TRBJ2-3	TRBV3-1/TRBV3-2	NA	TGTGCCAGCAGCCAAGCGTATAGAGGGACAGATACGCAGTATTTT	CASSQAYRGTDTQYF
NA	TRBJ1-2	TRBV4-1	NA	TGCGCCAGCAGCCAAGCGGTGAGAGCCTATGGCTACACCTTC	CASSQAVRAYGYTF
TRBD2	TRBJ2-1	TRBV5-1	NA	TGCGCCAGCAGCTCCCTAGCGGGGGCTTACAATGAGCAGTTCTTC	CASSSLAGAYNEQFF
NA	TRBJ1-3	TRBV9	NA	TGTGCCAGCAGCGCTATCTCGGCTGGAAACACCATATATTTT	CASSAISAGNTIYF
TRBD1	TRBJ2-7	TRBV3-1/TRBV3-2	NA	TGTGCCAGCAGCCAAGTCGCAGGGGGCGAGCAGTACTTC	CASSQVAGGEQYF